Reported below is one T cell receptor (beta chain). What it binds is not known. The record originates from a study of identical twins. Germline CDR1 reads DFQATT; CDR2 reads SNEGSKA (reference sequence). Trimming cost V 3 bases and J 10 bases; bases outside gene matches: 27. The CDR3 spans 20 residues. Study-wide points: In cord blood, abundant beta clonotypes had fewer insertions; memory showed no trend.

TCRdb analysed the 5' RACE reads with MiXCR anew, one entry per CDR3 protein. Here the sample spans hundreds of thousands of distinct CDR3 sequences, approximately 21% being singletons. The data were also submitted as part of a second study, on T cells expressing NK-cell markers. From that paper: TCR beta repertoires came from sorted CD3+CD56+NKG2C+, CD3+CD56+NKG2C- and CD3+CD56-NKG2C+ T cells. The eight sequenced donors comprised seven who were HCMV-seropositive and one who was seronegative. Once again these clonotypes came out on top in the CD3+CD56-NKG2C+ fraction of several donors.

The TCR sequence derives from a woman aged 18-30 years in good health. Input material: PBMCs. The chain has TRBV20-1 and TRBJ2-1; 10 bases agree with TRBD2. CDR3 amino acids: CSASVILAGIGMSTPREQFF. DNA for the CDR3: TGCAGTGCTAGCGTTATACTAGCGGGAATAGGTATGTCGACGCCAAGGGAGCAGTTCTTC.